This T cell receptor (beta chain) originates from a study of T cell responses to AZD1222 COVID-19 vaccine. Broader study findings: The study identified only 6 or 7 AZD1222 recipients as seropositive at baseline. Spike-wide coverage was observed for vaccine-associated CD4 TCRs, with dominant responses at 160-218 and 743-854.

Comment on this clone: Its antigen is unknown.

The CDR3 loop spans 13 amino acids. V lost 7 bases to trimming and J lost 4 bases, with 13 bases between them. Germline loops: CDR1 MNHEY, CDR2 SMNVEV (reference sequence). Only in-frame clones appear in the TCRdb table, and some are missing; sequencing was by immunoSEQ multiplex PCR. Of some 150,000 clones in the sample, around 92% are singletons; the top ten hold around 4%. V gene TRBV27 combines with J gene TRBJ1-1; D is ambiguous. The sequencing here drew on peripheral blood, taken on day 0 of MenACWY control vaccination. The TCR originated in an adult in good health. As DNA, the CDR3 is TGTGCCAGCACCGCCGGGCAAGGCACTGAAGCTTTCTTT. It encodes CASTAGQGTEAFF.